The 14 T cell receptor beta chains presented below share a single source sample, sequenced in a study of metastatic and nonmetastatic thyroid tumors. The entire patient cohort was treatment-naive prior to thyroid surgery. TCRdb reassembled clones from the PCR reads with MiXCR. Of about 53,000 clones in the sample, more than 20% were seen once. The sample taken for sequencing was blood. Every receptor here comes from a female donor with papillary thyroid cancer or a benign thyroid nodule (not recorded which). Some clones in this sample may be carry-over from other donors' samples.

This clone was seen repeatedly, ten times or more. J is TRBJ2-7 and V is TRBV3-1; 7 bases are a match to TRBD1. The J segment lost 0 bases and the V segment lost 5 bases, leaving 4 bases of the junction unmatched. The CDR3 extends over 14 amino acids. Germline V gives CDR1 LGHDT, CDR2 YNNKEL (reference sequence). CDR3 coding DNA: TGTGCCAGCAGCTCCCGGGACAGCTCCTACGAGCAGTACTTC. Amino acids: CASSSRDSSYEQYF.

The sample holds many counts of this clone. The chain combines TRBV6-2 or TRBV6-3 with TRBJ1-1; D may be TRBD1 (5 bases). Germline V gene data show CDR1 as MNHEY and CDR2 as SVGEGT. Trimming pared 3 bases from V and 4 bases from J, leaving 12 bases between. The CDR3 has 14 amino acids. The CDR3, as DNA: TGTGCCAGCAGTTATAATAGGGGAACCACTGAAGCTTTCTTT. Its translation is CASSYNRGTTEAFF.

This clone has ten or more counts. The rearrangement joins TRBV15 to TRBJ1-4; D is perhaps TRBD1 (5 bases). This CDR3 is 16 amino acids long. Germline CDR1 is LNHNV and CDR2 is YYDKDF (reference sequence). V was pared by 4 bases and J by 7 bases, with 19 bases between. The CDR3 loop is CATSIVYTGESEKLFF. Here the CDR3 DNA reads TGTGCCACCAGCATAGTGTATACGGGGGAGAGTGAAAAACTGTTTTTT.

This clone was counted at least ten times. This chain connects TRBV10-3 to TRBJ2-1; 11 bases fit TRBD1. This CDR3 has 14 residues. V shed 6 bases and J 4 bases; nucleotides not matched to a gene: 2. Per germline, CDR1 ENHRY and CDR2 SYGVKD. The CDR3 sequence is CAIRDRGLYNEQFF. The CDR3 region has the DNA TGTGCCATCAGGGACAGGGGGCTTTACAATGAGCAGTTCTTC.

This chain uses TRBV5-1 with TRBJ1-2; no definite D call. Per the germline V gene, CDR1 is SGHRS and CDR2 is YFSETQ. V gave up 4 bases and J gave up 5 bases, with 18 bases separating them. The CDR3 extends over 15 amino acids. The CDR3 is CASSLLQDARYGYTF. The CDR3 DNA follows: TGCGCCAGCAGCCTCCTTCAGGACGCTCGGTATGGCTACACCTTC.

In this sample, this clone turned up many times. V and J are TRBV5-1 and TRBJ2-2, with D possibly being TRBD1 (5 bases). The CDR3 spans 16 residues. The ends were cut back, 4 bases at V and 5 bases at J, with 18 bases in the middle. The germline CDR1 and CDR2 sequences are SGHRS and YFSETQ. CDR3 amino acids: CASSPLEGDRTGELFF. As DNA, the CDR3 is TGCGCCAGCAGCCCCCTGGAAGGGGATCGGACCGGGGAGCTGTTTTTT.

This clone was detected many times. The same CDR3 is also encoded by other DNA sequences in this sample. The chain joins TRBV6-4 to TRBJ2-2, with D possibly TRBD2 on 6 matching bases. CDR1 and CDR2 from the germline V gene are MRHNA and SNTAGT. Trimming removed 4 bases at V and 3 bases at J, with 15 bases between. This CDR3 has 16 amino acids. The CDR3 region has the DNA TGTGCCAGCAGTGGGTCCGGGACTGGGGACACCGGGGAGCTGTTTTTT. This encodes CASSGSGTGDTGELFF.

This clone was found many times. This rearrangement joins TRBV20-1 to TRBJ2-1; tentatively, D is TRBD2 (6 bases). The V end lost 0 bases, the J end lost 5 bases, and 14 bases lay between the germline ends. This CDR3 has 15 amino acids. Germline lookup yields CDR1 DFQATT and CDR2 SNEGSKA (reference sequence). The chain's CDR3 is CSARDHVVADNEQFF. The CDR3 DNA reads TGCAGTGCTAGAGATCACGTGGTAGCGGACAATGAGCAGTTCTTC.

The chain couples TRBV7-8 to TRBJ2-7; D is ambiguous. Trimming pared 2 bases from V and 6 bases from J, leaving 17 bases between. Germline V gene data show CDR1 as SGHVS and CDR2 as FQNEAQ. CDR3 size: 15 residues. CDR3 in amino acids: CASSLPIGGLTEQYF. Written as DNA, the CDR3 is TGTGCCAGCAGCTTACCTATCGGTGGGTTAACCGAGCAGTACTTC.

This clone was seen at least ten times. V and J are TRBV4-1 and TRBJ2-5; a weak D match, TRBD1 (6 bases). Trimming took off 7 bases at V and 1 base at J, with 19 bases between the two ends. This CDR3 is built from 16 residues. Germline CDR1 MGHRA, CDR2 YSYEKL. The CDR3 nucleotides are TGCGCCAGCACCTCTATCACTACAGGGAGCCAAGAGACCCAGTACTTC. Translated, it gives CASTSITTGSQETQYF.

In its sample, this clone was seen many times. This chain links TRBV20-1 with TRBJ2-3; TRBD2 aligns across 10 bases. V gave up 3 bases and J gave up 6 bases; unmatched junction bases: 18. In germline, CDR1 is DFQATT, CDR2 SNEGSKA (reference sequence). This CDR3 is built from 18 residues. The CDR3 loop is CSASGRLAGGPRRDTQYF. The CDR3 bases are TGCAGTGCTAGTGGCCGACTAGCGGGTGGGCCTCGGCGGGATACGCAGTATTTT.

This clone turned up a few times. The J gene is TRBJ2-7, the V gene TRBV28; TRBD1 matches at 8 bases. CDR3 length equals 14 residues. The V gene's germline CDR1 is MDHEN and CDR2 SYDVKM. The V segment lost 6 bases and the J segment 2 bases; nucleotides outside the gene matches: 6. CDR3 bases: TGTGCCAGCAGGGGACAGGTCGTTGCCTACGAGCAGTACTTC. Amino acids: CASRGQVVAYEQYF.

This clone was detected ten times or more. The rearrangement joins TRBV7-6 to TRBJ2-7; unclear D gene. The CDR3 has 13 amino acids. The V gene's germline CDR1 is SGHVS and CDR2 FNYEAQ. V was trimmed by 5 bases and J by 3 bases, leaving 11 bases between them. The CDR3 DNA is TGTGCCAGCAGCCCCGACATTAGCTACGAGCAGTACTTC. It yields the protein CASSPDISYEQYF.

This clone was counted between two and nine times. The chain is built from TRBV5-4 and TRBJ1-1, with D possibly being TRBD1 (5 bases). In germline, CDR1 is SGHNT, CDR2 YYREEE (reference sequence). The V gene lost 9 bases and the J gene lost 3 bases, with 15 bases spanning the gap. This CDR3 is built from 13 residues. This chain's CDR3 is CAICRAKDTEAFF. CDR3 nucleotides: TGTGCCATTTGCAGGGCTAAGGACACTGAAGCTTTCTTT.